The T cell receptor (beta chain) under discussion was sequenced for a study of blood T cell repertoires in COVID-19. Study context: Whether acute or convalescent, the COVID-19 samples came from the United States, Italy and Spain. T cells, B-cell-depleted T cells, or PBMCs provided the cDNA or gDNA that served as material.

This CDR3 is 16 amino acids long. With V trimmed by 4 bases and J by 0 bases, 5 bases remained unmatched. Germline CDR1 and CDR2: LNHDA and SQIVND (reference sequence). Original methodology: From reference gene primer amplification, estimates of nucleated cell counts were derived. Profiling relied on immunoSEQ multiplex PCR, and the TCRdb table lists in-frame clones only, not all of them. V and J calls and clone size are given by that table; D and trimming were obtained from the DNA. The sample has 150,000 to 200,000 clones, around 82% seen once. Enrolment of Seattle patients took place during active infection, and they were followed longitudinally.

The sequencing sample was made of peripheral blood. The chain employs TRBV19 and TRBJ1-4, with 7 positions matching TRBD1. The sequence was collected from a man older than 75 with COVID-19, enrolled during active disease. The CDR3 here is CASSKDGTATNEKLFF. The CDR3 region has the DNA TGTGCCAGTAGTAAAGACGGGACAGCAACTAATGAAAAACTGTTTTTT.